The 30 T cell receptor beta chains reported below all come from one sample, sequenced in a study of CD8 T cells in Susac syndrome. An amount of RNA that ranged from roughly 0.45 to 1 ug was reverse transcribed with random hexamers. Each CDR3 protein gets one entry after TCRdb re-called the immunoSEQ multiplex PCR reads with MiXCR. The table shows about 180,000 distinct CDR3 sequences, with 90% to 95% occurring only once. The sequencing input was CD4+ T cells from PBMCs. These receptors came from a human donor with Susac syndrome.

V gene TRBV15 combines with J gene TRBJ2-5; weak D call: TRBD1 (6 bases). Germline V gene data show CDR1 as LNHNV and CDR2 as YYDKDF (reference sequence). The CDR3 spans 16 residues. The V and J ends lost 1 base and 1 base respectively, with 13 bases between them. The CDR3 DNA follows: TGTGCCACCAGCAGAGCGGACAGCCGACTCCAAGAGACCCAGTACTTC. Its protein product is CATSRADSRLQETQYF. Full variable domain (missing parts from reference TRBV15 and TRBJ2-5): DAMVIQNPRYQVTQFGKPVTLSCSQTLNHNVMYWYQQKSSQAPKLLFHYYDKDFNNEADTPDNFQSRRPNTSFCFLDIRSPGLGDTAMYLCATSRADSRLQETQYFGPGTRLLVL.

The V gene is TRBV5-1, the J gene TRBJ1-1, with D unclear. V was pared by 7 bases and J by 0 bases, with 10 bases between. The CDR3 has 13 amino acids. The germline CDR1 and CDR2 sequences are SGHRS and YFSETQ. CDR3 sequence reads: CASRAGMNTEAFF. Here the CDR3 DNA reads TGCGCCAGCCGGGCTGGGATGAACACTGAAGCTTTCTTT.

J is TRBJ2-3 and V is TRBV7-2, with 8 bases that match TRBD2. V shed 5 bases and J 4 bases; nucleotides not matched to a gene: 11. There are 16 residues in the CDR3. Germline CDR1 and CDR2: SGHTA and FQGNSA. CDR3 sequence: CASSPQEREWADTQYF. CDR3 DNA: TGTGCCAGCAGCCCACAGGAGCGGGAGTGGGCAGATACGCAGTATTTT.

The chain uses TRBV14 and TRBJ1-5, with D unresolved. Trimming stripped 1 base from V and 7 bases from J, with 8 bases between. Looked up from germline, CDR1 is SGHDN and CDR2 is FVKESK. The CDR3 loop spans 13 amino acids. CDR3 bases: TGTGCCAGCAGCCAAGGAGCTGGACAGCCCCAGCATTTT. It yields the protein CASSQGAGQPQHF.

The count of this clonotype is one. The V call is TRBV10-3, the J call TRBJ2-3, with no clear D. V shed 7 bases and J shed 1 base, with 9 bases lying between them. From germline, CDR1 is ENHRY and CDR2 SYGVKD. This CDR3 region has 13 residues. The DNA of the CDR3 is TGTGCCATCACCGCCCCTGGCACAGATACGCAGTATTTT. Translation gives CAITAPGTDTQYF.

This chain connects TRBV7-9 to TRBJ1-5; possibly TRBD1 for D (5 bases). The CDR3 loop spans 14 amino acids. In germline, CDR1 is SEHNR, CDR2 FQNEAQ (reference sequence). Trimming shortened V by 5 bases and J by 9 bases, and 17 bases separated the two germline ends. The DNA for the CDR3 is TGTGCCAGCAGCCCATCCCTGTGGGGCGGGCCCCAGCATTTT. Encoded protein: CASSPSLWGGPQHF.

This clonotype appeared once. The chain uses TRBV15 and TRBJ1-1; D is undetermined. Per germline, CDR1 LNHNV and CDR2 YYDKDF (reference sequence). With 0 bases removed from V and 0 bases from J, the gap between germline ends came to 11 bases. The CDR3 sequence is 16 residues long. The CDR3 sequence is CATSRDAPTMNTEAFF. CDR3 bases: TGTGCCACCAGCAGAGATGCCCCGACGATGAACACTGAAGCTTTCTTT.

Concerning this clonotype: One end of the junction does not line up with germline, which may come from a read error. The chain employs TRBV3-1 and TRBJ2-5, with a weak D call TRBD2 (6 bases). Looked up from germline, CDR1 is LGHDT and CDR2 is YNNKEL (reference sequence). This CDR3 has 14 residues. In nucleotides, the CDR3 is TGTGCCAACAGCCAAGTTGGAGGGGAGGAGACCCAGTACTTC. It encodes CANSQVGGEETQYF.

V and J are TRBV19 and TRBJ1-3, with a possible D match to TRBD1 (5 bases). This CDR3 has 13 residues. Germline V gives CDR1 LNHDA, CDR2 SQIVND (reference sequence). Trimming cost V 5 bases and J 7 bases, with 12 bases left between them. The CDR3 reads CASSVGPPNTIYF. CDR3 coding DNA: TGTGCCAGTAGTGTGGGACCGCCTAACACCATATATTTT.

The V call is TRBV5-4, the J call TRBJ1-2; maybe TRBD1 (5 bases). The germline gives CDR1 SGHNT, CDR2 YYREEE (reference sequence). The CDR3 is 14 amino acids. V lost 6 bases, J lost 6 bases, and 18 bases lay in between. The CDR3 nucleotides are TGTGCCAGCACCTGGCTGGGGGGGAAGGATGGCTACACCTTC. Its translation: CASTWLGGKDGYTF.

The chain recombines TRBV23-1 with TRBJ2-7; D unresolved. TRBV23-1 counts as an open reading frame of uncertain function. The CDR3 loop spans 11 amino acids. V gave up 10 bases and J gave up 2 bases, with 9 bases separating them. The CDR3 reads CAIPAAYEQYF. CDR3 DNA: TGCGCCATCCCGGCTGCCTACGAGCAGTACTTC.

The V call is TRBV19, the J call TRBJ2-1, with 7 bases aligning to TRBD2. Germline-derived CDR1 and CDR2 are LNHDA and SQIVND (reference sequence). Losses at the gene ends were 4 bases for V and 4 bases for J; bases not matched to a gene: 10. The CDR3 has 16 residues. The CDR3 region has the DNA TGTGCCAGTAGTAGCCTTCCGACTAGCAGATACAATGAGCAGTTCTTC. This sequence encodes CASSSLPTSRYNEQFF.

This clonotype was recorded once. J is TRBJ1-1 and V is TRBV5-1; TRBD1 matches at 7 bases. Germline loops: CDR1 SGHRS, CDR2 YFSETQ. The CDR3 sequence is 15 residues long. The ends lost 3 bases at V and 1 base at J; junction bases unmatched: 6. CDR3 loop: CASSWDRQSNTEAFF. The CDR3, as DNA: TGCGCCAGCAGCTGGGACAGACAATCGAACACTGAAGCTTTCTTT.

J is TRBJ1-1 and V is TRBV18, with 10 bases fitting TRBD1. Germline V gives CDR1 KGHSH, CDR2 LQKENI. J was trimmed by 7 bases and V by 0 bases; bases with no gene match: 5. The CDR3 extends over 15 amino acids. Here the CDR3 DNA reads TGTGCCAGCTCACCACCGGGACAGGGGAGTTTTGAAGCTTTCTTT. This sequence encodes CASSPPGQGSFEAFF.

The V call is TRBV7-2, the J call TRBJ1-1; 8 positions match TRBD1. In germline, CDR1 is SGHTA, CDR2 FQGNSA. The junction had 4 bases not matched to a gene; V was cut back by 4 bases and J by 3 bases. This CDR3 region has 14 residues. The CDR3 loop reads CASSSQTGDTEAFF. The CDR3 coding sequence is TGTGCCAGCAGCTCCCAGACAGGGGACACTGAAGCTTTCTTT.

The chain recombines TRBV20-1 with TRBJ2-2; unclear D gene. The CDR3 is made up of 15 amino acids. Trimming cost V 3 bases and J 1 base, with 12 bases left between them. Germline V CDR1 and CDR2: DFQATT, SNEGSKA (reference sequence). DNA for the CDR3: TGCAGTGCTAGCGGCGCCACAGAGAACACCGGGGAGCTGTTTTTT. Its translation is CSASGATENTGELFF.

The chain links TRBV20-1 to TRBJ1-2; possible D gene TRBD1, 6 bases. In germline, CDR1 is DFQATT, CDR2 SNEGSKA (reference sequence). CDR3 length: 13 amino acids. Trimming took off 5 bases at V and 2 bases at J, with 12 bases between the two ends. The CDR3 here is CSADRSPNYGYTF. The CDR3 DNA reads TGCAGTGCTGACAGGTCACCCAACTATGGCTACACCTTC.

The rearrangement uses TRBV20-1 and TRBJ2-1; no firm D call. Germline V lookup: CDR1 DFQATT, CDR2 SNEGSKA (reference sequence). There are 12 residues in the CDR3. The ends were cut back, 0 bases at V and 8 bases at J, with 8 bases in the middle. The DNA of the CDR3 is TGCAGTGCTAGAGACACATGGGATGAGCAGTTCTTC. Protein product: CSARDTWDEQFF.

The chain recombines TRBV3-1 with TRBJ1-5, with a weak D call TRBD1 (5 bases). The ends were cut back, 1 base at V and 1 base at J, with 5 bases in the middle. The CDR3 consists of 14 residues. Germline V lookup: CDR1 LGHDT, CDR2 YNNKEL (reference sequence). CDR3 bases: TGTGCCAGCAGCCAAGCAGGGAGCAATCAGCCCCAGCATTTT. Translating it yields CASSQAGSNQPQHF.

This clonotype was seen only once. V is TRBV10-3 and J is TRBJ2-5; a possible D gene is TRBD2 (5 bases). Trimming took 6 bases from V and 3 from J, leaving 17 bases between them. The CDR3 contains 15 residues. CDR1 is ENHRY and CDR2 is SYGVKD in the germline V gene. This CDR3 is CAISPTGSVKETQYF. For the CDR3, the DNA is TGTGCCATCAGCCCCACGGGGAGCGTTAAAGAGACCCAGTACTTC.

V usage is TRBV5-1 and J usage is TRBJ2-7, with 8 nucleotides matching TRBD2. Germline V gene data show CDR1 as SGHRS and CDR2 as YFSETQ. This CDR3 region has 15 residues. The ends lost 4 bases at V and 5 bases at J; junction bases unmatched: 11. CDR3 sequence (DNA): TGCGCCAGCAGCCTAGTAGCGGGATATGTCCACGAGCAGTACTTC. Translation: CASSLVAGYVHEQYF.

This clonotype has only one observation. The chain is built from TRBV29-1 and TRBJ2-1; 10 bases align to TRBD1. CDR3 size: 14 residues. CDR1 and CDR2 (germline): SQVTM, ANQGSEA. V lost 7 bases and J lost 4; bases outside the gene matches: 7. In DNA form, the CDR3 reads TGCAGCGGCGGGGACAGGGGTCCTTACAATGAGCAGTTCTTC. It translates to CSGGDRGPYNEQFF.

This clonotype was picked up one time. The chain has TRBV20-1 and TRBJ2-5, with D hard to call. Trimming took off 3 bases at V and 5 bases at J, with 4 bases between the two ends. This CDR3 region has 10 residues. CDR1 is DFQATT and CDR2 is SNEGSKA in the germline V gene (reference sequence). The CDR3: CSASYETQYF. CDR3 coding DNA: TGCAGTGCTAGTTATGAGACCCAGTACTTC.

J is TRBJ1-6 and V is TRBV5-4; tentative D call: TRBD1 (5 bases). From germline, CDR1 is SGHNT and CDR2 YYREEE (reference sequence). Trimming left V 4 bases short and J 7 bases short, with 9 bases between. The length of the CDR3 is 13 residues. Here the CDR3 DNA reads TGTGCCAGCAGCGGGACGATCAATTCACCCCTCCACTTT. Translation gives CASSGTINSPLHF.

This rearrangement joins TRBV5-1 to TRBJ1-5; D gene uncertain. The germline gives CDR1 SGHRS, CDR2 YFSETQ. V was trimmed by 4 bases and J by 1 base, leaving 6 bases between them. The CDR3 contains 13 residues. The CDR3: CASSGVSNQPQHF. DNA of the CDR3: TGCGCCAGCAGCGGGGTCAGCAATCAGCCCCAGCATTTT. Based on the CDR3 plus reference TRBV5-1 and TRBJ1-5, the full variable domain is KAGVTQTPRYLIKTRGQQVTLSCSPISGHRSVSWYQQTPGQGLQFLFEYFSETQRNKGNFPGRFSGRQFSNSRSEMNVSTLELGDSALYLCASSGVSNQPQHFGDGTRLSIL.

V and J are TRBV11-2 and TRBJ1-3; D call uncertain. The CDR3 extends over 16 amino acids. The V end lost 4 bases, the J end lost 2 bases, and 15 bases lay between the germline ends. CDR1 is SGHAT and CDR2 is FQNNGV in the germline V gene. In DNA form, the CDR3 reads TGTGCCAGCAGCTCGGCCACTAAGATCACTGGAAACACCATATATTTT. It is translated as CASSSATKITGNTIYF.

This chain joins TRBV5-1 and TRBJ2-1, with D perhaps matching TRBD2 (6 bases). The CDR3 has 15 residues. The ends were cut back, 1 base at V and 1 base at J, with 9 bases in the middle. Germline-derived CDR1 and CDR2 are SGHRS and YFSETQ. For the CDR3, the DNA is TGCGCCAGCAGCTTGAGTAGCGGTTCCTACAATGAGCAGTTCTTC. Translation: CASSLSSGSYNEQFF.

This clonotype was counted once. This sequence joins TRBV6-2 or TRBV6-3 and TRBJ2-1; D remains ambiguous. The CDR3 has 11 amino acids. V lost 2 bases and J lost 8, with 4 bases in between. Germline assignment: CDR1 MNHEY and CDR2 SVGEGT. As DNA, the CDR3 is TGTGCCAGCAGTTACGTGGATGAGCAGTTCTTC. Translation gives CASSYVDEQFF.

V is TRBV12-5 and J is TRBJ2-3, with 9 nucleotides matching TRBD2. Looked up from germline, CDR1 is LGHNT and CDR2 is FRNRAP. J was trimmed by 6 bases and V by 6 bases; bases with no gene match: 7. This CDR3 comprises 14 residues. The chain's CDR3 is CASGTGTSIDTQYF. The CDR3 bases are TGTGCTAGTGGAACCGGGACTAGCATCGATACGCAGTATTTT.

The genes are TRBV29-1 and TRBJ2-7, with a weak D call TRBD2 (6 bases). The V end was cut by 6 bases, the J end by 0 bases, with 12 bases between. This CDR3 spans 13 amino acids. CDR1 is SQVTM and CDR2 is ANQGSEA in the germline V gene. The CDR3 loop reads CSVAAGISYEQYF. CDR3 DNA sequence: TGCAGCGTCGCCGCGGGGATCTCCTACGAGCAGTACTTC.